The T cell receptor (beta chain) described here comes from a study of shared clonotypes between healthy human individuals. Study conclusions and caveats: The authors expected sequencing depth to affect clonotype sharing among donors. Depth was large, yet rarefaction showed that sorted-subset sequencing was incomplete.

This clone was counted a single time. The antigen is not known. The repertoire was sequenced with immunoSEQ multiplex PCR; TCRdb's copy has only in-frame clones and lacks some. The data contain about 1.1 million clones, about 80% of them singletons. Per the germline V gene, CDR1 is SGHRS and CDR2 is YFSETQ. The CDR3 sequence is 12 residues long. The V and J ends lost 4 bases and 11 bases respectively, with 15 bases between them. The material sequenced was memory CD4+ T cells from PBMCs. The subset was: CD45RA-negative fraction. The sequence was collected from a man aged 18 to 30 in good health. Some clones in this sample may be carry-over from other donors' samples. The chain has TRBV5-1 and TRBJ1-1; D ambiguous. The CDR3 bases are TGCGCCAGCAGCCCGATAGTGGGTCGGGCTTTCTTT. Translated, it gives CASSPIVGRAFF. The entire variable domain, with the rest obtained from reference TRBV5-1 and TRBJ1-1, is as follows: KAGVTQTPRYLIKTRGQQVTLSCSPISGHRSVSWYQQTPGQGLQFLFEYFSETQRNKGNFPGRFSGRQFSNSRSEMNVSTLELGDSALYLCASSPIVGRAFFGQGTRLTVV.